These 21 T cell receptor beta chains came from one sample sequenced in a study of cytomegalovirus exposure and HLA in healthy donors. 13 Jbeta primers and 60 Vbeta primers were used for the PCR. Assay used: immunoSEQ multiplex PCR; TCRdb lists only in-frame clones, some missing. This sample yields about 69,000 clones, of which approximately 70% are seen a single time; around 13% belongs to the top ten. The sequenced sample was PBMCs. The receptors shown here come from a male donor in good health and CMV-seropositive.

The chain uses TRBV9 and TRBJ1-6, with a tentative D call TRBD1 (5 bases). Germline CDR1 is SGDLS and CDR2 is YYNGEE. V was shortened by 3 bases and J by 7 bases, with 11 bases between the two germline ends. This CDR3 region has 14 residues. The CDR3 reads CASSGSRGNSPLHF. The DNA of the CDR3 is TGTGCCAGCAGCGGTAGCCGGGGGAATTCACCCCTCCACTTT.

The rearrangement uses TRBV6-5 and TRBJ2-3; 8 bases agree with TRBD1. J was trimmed by 2 bases and V by 7 bases; bases with no gene match: 5. The CDR3 is 14 amino acids. CDR1 and CDR2 from the germline V gene are MNHEY and SVGAGI. The DNA for the CDR3 is TGTGCCAGCAAAACGGGACAGGCCACAGATACGCAGTATTTT. Translated: CASKTGQATDTQYF.

The rearrangement uses TRBV5-6 and TRBJ2-7; D not certain. The germline V and J ends were trimmed by 2 bases and 6 bases, with 9 bases remaining between them. The germline CDR1 and CDR2 sequences are SGHDT and YYEEEE. The CDR3 covers 12 residues. Written as DNA, the CDR3 is TGTGCCAGCAGCTTCGACGGGTTCGAGCAGTACTTC. Amino acid sequence: CASSFDGFEQYF.

DNA for the CDR3: TGCGCCAGCAAAGTCGATAGCGGGAGCTTGAATGAGCAGTTCTTC. Protein sequence: CASKVDSGSLNEQFF. This chain uses TRBV5-1 with TRBJ2-1, with 9 bases aligning to TRBD2. This CDR3 is built from 15 residues. The V and J ends lost 6 bases and 7 bases, in that order; junction bases with no gene match: 11. CDR1 SGHRS and CDR2 YFSETQ come from the germline V gene. Full variable domain (rest looked up from reference TRBV5-1 and TRBJ2-1): KAGVTQTPRYLIKTRGQQVTLSCSPISGHRSVSWYQQTPGQGLQFLFEYFSETQRNKGNFPGRFSGRQFSNSRSEMNVSTLELGDSALYLCASKVDSGSLNEQFFGPGTRLTVL.

The chain carries TRBV14 and TRBJ1-2; TRBD1 agrees at 10 bases. Germline CDR1 reads SGHDN; CDR2 reads FVKESK. Trimming cost V 4 bases and J 8 bases; bases outside gene matches: 1. This CDR3 has 12 amino acids. Written as DNA, the CDR3 is TGTGCCAGCAGCCGGGACAGGGGAGGCTACACCTTC. Amino acids: CASSRDRGGYTF.

The chain joins TRBV2 to TRBJ2-7, with 12 nucleotides matching TRBD1. The junction had 18 bases not matched to a gene; V was cut back by 6 bases and J by 0 bases. CDR3 length: 20 amino acids. CDR1 and CDR2 (germline): SNHLY, FYNNEI. CDR3 loop: CASRALTGTGGPLSSYEQYF. Written as DNA, the CDR3 is TGTGCCAGCAGGGCCCTGACCGGGACAGGGGGCCCTTTAAGCTCCTACGAGCAGTACTTC. Filled out from reference TRBV2 and TRBJ2-7, the complete variable domain reads EPEVTQTPSHQVTQMGQEVILRCVPISNHLYFYWYRQILGQKVEFLVSFYNNEISEKSEIFDDQFSVERPDGSNFTLKIRSTKLEDSAMYFCASRALTGTGGPLSSYEQYFGPGTRLTVT.

The J gene is TRBJ1-2, the V gene TRBV10-3, with D unclear. With 4 bases removed from V and 5 bases from J, the gap between germline ends came to 11 bases. The germline gives CDR1 ENHRY, CDR2 SYGVKD. The CDR3 runs 13 residues. The chain's CDR3 is CAISGTEVYGYTF. CDR3 coding DNA: TGTGCCATCAGTGGGACGGAGGTATATGGCTACACCTTC.

The chain links TRBV7-9 to TRBJ2-1, with 8 bases lining up with TRBD2. This CDR3 is 15 amino acids long. The V segment lost 2 bases and the J segment 7 bases; nucleotides outside the gene matches: 7. Germline assignment: CDR1 SEHNR and CDR2 FQNEAQ (reference sequence). DNA of the CDR3: TGTGCCAGCAGCTTACGAATAGCGGGAAGAAATGAGCAGTTCTTC. This translates into CASSLRIAGRNEQFF.

This clone was seen a handful of times. The chain combines TRBV5-5 with TRBJ1-6; TRBD1 aligns across 8 bases. The CDR3 length is 15 residues. V shed 4 bases and J 7 bases; nucleotides not matched to a gene: 7. Germline V gene lookup returns CDR1 SGHKS and CDR2 YYEKEE (reference sequence). In nucleotides, the CDR3 is TGTGCCAGCAGCCCGAGGGCAGGGGGCAATTCACCCCTCCACTTT. This encodes CASSPRAGGNSPLHF.

This rearrangement joins TRBV14 to TRBJ2-7; D possibly corresponds to TRBD2 (6 bases). Germline V gene lookup returns CDR1 SGHDN and CDR2 FVKESK. The V gene lost 1 base and the J gene lost 2 bases, with 12 bases spanning the gap. The CDR3 has 15 residues. Written as DNA, the CDR3 is TGTGCCAGCAGCCAAGGGGCTAGCGTAACCTACGAGCAGTACTTC. It specifies CASSQGASVTYEQYF.

This clone has just a few counts. This chain links TRBV27 with TRBJ2-7, with TRBD2 as a possible D gene (7 bases). The germline CDR1 and CDR2 sequences are MNHEY and SMNVEV (reference sequence). The CDR3 length is 16 residues. V lost 3 bases, J lost 4 bases, and 19 bases lay in between. CDR3 sequence: CASSLYGGGRGYEQYF. As DNA, the CDR3 is TGTGCCAGCAGTTTGTATGGCGGAGGGAGGGGGTACGAGCAGTACTTC.

The chain has TRBV27 and TRBJ2-5, with 11 bases matching TRBD2. The J call may be mistaken, given a closer DNA end match to TRBJ2-7. The length of the CDR3 is 15 residues. The V gene's germline CDR1 is MNHEY and CDR2 SMNVEV (reference sequence). The CDR3 loop reads CASSPGLAVVYEQYF. The CDR3 DNA is TGTGCCAGCAGTCCGGGACTAGCGGTAGTCTACGAGCAGTACTTC.

The chain uses TRBV10-1 and TRBJ2-1; TRBD2 aligns across 12 bases. This CDR3 has 15 amino acids. Germline assignment: CDR1 WNHNN and CDR2 SYGVQD (reference sequence). The junction had 1 base not matched to a gene; V was cut back by 0 bases and J by 7 bases. CDR3 sequence reads: CASSESLAGGNEQFF. The CDR3 DNA reads TGCGCCAGCAGTGAGTCCCTAGCGGGGGGGAATGAGCAGTTCTTC.

This clone was detected once. At one end, the junction sequence differs from germline, possibly due to a read error. The chain uses TRBV7-9 and TRBJ1-4; 7 bases are shared with TRBD1. This CDR3 spans 18 amino acids. Per germline, CDR1 SEHNR and CDR2 FQNEAQ (reference sequence). Here the CDR3 reads CSSSDTGTAMPLNEKLFF. DNA of the CDR3: TGTTCCAGCAGCGACACCGGGACAGCGATGCCTTTAAATGAAAAACTGTTTTTT. The complete variable domain, with remaining parts taken from reference TRBV7-9 and TRBJ1-4, reads DTGVSQNPRHKITKRGQNVTFRCDPISEHNRLYWYRQTLGQGPEFLTYFQNEAQLEKSRLLSDRFSAERPKGSFSTLEIQRTEQGDSAMYLCSSSDTGTAMPLNEKLFFGSGTQLSVL.

V is TRBV7-2 and J is TRBJ2-5; a weak D match, TRBD2 (6 bases). The CDR3 runs 18 residues. V was clipped by 4 bases and J by 2 bases, with 23 bases between them. Germline loops: CDR1 SGHTA, CDR2 FQGNSA. This CDR3 is CASSSNRGDGRNQETQYF. DNA for the CDR3: TGTGCCAGCAGCTCCAATCGCGGGGACGGGAGAAATCAAGAGACCCAGTACTTC.

The rearrangement links TRBV2 to TRBJ2-5; D remains unclear. The CDR3 consists of 11 residues. The V gene lost 8 bases and the J gene lost 4 bases, with 8 bases spanning the gap. Germline V gene lookup returns CDR1 SNHLY and CDR2 FYNNEI. The CDR3 is CASGTAETQYF. The CDR3 bases are TGTGCCAGCGGTACAGCAGAGACCCAGTACTTC.

The rearrangement links TRBV7-3 to TRBJ2-2, with 10 bases lining up with TRBD1. Germline V gene sequence: CDR1 SGHTA, CDR2 FQGTGA. V lost 4 bases and J lost 1; bases outside the gene matches: 6. The CDR3 is 17 amino acids. CDR3 in amino acids: CASSSAGTGVNTGELFF. CDR3 nucleotides: TGTGCCAGCAGCTCAGCCGGGACAGGGGTGAACACCGGGGAGCTGTTTTTT.

The V and J genes are TRBV7-2 and TRBJ2-3, with D possibly matching TRBD1 (6 bases). The CDR3 length is 14 residues. V shed 9 bases and J shed 1 base, with 14 bases lying between them. Per the germline V gene, CDR1 is SGHTA and CDR2 is FQGNSA. Here the CDR3 reads CASSWGPGTDTQYF. CDR3 nucleotides: TGTGCCAGTTCTTGGGGGCCGGGCACAGATACGCAGTATTTT.

The V gene is TRBV7-2, the J gene TRBJ1-2; 8 nucleotides agree with TRBD1. Trimming cost V 4 bases and J 6 bases; bases outside gene matches: 10. Germline CDR1 is SGHTA and CDR2 is FQGNSA. This CDR3 is built from 15 residues. Here the CDR3 DNA reads TGTGCCAGCAGCTATTCACCAGGGGGCGAGGATGGCTACACCTTC. This sequence encodes CASSYSPGGEDGYTF.

The chain employs TRBV6-5 and TRBJ1-4; 9 bases fit TRBD1. The CDR3 is made up of 15 amino acids. The J segment lost 7 bases and the V segment lost 6 bases, leaving 9 bases of the junction unmatched. Germline V gives CDR1 MNHEY, CDR2 SVGAGI. CDR3 amino acids: CASSGRDRDSEKLFF. In DNA, the CDR3 is TGTGCCAGCAGCGGCCGGGACAGGGACTCTGAAAAACTGTTTTTT.

In the case of this clone: This specimen includes other DNA sequences encoding the same CDR3. The chain recombines TRBV4-3 with TRBJ2-1, with a weak D call TRBD2 (6 bases). Germline CDR1 is LGHNA and CDR2 is YSLEER. This CDR3 region has 15 residues. V was clipped by 0 bases and J by 6 bases, with 12 bases between them. The CDR3 sequence: CASSQDSQGGNEQFF. The DNA of the CDR3 is TGCGCCAGCAGCCAAGATTCTCAGGGAGGCAATGAGCAGTTCTTC.